This TCR beta chain came from a study of post-analysis software for immune sequencing data. Study-wide context: The courses of disease that were included comprised relapsing-remitting, secondary progressive and progressive-relapsing multiple sclerosis. Findings and caveats of the study: The F measure placed samples prepared in the same batch into strongly shared clusters. The normalized Chao1 diversity of multiple sclerosis patients was significantly lower than that of controls. The study found TRBV5-6, TRBV5-1 and TRBV20-1 among five TRBV segments more frequent in patients than controls.

cDNA libraries for TCR beta contained unique molecular identifiers. cDNA molecules numbering about half a million came from approximately 1 to 10 million T cells. One entry per CDR3 protein results from TCRdb running MiXCR on the PCR reads. The sample consists of roughly 540,000 distinct CDR3 sequences, 34% of them appearing once. The CDR3 totals 15 residues. Trimming shortened V by 7 bases and J by 5 bases, and 18 bases separated the two germline ends. Concerning this clonotype: The antigen remains undetermined.

The chain couples TRBV12-3 or TRBV12-4 to TRBJ2-1; D is perhaps TRBD1 or TRBD2 (5 bases each). The sample comprised blood. This TCR derives from a girl aged 2 to 17 with multiple sclerosis. CDR3: CASTPGGPRNNEQFF. CDR3 in DNA: TGTGCCAGCACCCCTGGGGGACCCAGAAACAATGAGCAGTTCTTC.